This is a list of T cell receptor beta chains from one sample in a study of blood T cell repertoires in COVID-19. Repertoires were generated with immunoSEQ multiplex PCR, while TCRdb's copy carries only in-frame clones and drops some. The table shows approximately 93,000 clones, with over 65% occurring only once. Sample: peripheral blood. The receptors were gathered from a man between 70 and 80 years old with COVID-19, enrolled during active disease. The CDR3 runs from the conserved cysteine through the conserved F or W. Each record gives: J gene, V gene, clone size, D gene, CDR3 protein, CDR3 DNA. The D gene is left open where the match is weak. A row's size may be missing; if present it is once, few, many or a size class.

j_call: TRBJ1-3
v_call: TRBV5-5
clone_size: -
d_call: -
cdr3_aa: CASSLGLQGPGNTIYF
cdr3_nt: TGTGCCAGCAGCTTGGGTCTTCAGGGGCCTGGAAACACCATATATTTT

j_call: TRBJ2-7
v_call: TRBV4-1
clone_size: medium-sized
d_call: TRBD1
cdr3_aa: CARMGFLQGGAEYEQYF
cdr3_nt: TGCGCCAGGATGGGGTTCCTACAGGGGGGAGCCGAGTACGAGCAGTACTTC

j_call: TRBJ1-3
v_call: TRBV6-5
clone_size: -
d_call: -
cdr3_aa: CASSYRTVSGNTIYF
cdr3_nt: TGTGCCAGCAGTTATCGGACAGTCTCTGGAAACACCATATATTTT

j_call: TRBJ2-2
v_call: TRBV4-1
clone_size: few
d_call: -
cdr3_aa: CASSQVIYGLNTGELFF
cdr3_nt: TGCGCCAGCAGCCAAGTTATCTATGGACTGAACACCGGGGAGCTGTTTTTT

j_call: TRBJ2-7
v_call: TRBV19
clone_size: -
d_call: TRBD1
cdr3_aa: CASTKGGQGAIYEQYF
cdr3_nt: TGTGCCAGTACCAAGGGGGGACAGGGGGCGATCTACGAGCAGTACTTC

j_call: TRBJ2-4
v_call: TRBV21-1
clone_size: -
d_call: -
cdr3_aa: CASRVPVPAKNIQYF
cdr3_nt: TGTGCCAGCAGGGTCCCGGTGCCAGCCAAAAACATTCAGTACTTC

j_call: TRBJ2-4
v_call: TRBV5-4
clone_size: -
d_call: -
cdr3_aa: CASSLGGGAKNIQYF
cdr3_nt: TGTGCCAGCAGCTTGGGAGGGGGAGCCAAAAACATTCAGTACTTC

j_call: TRBJ1-2
v_call: TRBV5-6
clone_size: -
d_call: TRBD1
cdr3_aa: CASSYPGGGGYGYTF
cdr3_nt: TGTGCCAGCAGCTATCCAGGGGGCGGGGGCTATGGCTACACCTTC

j_call: TRBJ2-5
v_call: TRBV5-6
clone_size: -
d_call: -
cdr3_aa: CASSYQETQYF
cdr3_nt: TGTGCCAGCAGTTATCAAGAGACCCAGTACTTC

j_call: TRBJ1-5
v_call: TRBV28
clone_size: -
d_call: -
cdr3_aa: CASSLGGTVGQPQHF
cdr3_nt: TGTGCCAGCAGTTTAGGAGGGACCGTCGGTCAGCCCCAGCATTTT

j_call: TRBJ2-1
v_call: TRBV10-3
clone_size: -
d_call: -
cdr3_aa: CAISEGLGTEQFF
cdr3_nt: TGTGCCATCAGTGAGGGGTTGGGCACCGAGCAGTTCTTC

j_call: TRBJ1-1
v_call: TRBV6-2/TRBV6-3
clone_size: -
d_call: -
cdr3_aa: CASSYQLESVLNTEAFF
cdr3_nt: TGTGCCAGCAGTTACCAACTTGAGTCGGTCCTGAACACTGAAGCTTTCTTT

j_call: TRBJ1-4
v_call: TRBV4-3
clone_size: -
d_call: -
cdr3_aa: CASSPNQRWNEKLFF
cdr3_nt: TGCGCCAGCAGCCCGAACCAGAGGTGGAATGAAAAACTGTTTTTT

j_call: TRBJ2-1
v_call: TRBV29-1
clone_size: -
d_call: TRBD2
cdr3_aa: CSVEGRLAGGRRFF
cdr3_nt: TGCAGCGTTGAAGGGCGGCTAGCGGGAGGTCGCCGGTTCTTC

j_call: TRBJ1-4
v_call: TRBV4-3
clone_size: -
d_call: TRBD1
cdr3_aa: CASSQDRGRRNEKLFF
cdr3_nt: TGCGCCAGCAGCCAAGATAGGGGGCGAAGAAATGAAAAACTGTTTTTT

j_call: TRBJ2-1
v_call: TRBV28
clone_size: -
d_call: -
cdr3_aa: CASSPLVRGGDEQFF
cdr3_nt: TGTGCCAGCAGTCCACTTGTGCGTGGGGGCGATGAGCAGTTCTTC

j_call: TRBJ2-7
v_call: TRBV6-6
clone_size: -
d_call: TRBD2
cdr3_aa: CASSLTSGGYEQYF
cdr3_nt: TGTGCCAGCAGTCTGACTAGCGGAGGTTACGAGCAGTACTTC

j_call: TRBJ1-5
v_call: TRBV6-5
clone_size: -
d_call: -
cdr3_aa: CASSYELNQPQHF
cdr3_nt: TGTGCCAGCAGTTACGAGCTCAATCAGCCCCAGCATTTT

j_call: TRBJ1-5
v_call: TRBV6-1
clone_size: -
d_call: -
cdr3_aa: CASSESGHRRQPQHF
cdr3_nt: TGTGCCAGCAGTGAGTCAGGACATCGGCGACAGCCCCAGCATTTT

j_call: TRBJ1-6
v_call: TRBV6-4
clone_size: -
d_call: TRBD1
cdr3_aa: CASSESYRDRYSPLHF
cdr3_nt: TGTGCCAGCAGTGAGAGCTATCGGGACAGATATTCACCCCTCCACTTT

j_call: TRBJ1-1
v_call: TRBV2
clone_size: few
d_call: TRBD1
cdr3_aa: CASRRTGMGEAFF
cdr3_nt: TGTGCCAGCAGAAGGACAGGAATGGGTGAAGCTTTCTTT

j_call: TRBJ2-7
v_call: TRBV5-1
clone_size: few
d_call: -
cdr3_aa: CASSSGYEQYF
cdr3_nt: TGCGCCAGCAGCTCGGGGTACGAGCAGTACTTC

j_call: TRBJ1-6
v_call: TRBV24-1
clone_size: -
d_call: TRBD1
cdr3_aa: CATSARQGSSYNSPLHF
cdr3_nt: TGTGCCACCAGTGCACGACAGGGCTCCTCCTATAATTCACCCCTCCACTTT

j_call: TRBJ2-1
v_call: TRBV19
clone_size: -
d_call: -
cdr3_aa: CASTMRARPSANEQFF
cdr3_nt: TGTGCCAGTACTATGAGGGCTCGCCCAAGCGCCAATGAGCAGTTCTTC

j_call: TRBJ1-4
v_call: TRBV7-9
clone_size: -
d_call: TRBD1
cdr3_aa: CASRKGQPEEKLFF
cdr3_nt: TGTGCCAGCAGGAAGGGACAGCCGGAGGAAAAACTGTTTTTT

j_call: TRBJ2-3
v_call: TRBV28
clone_size: -
d_call: -
cdr3_aa: CASRRAHTDTQYF
cdr3_nt: TGTGCCAGCAGGCGGGCTCACACAGATACGCAGTATTTT

j_call: TRBJ1-5
v_call: TRBV6-5
clone_size: -
d_call: TRBD1
cdr3_aa: CASTDPGTVNQPQHF
cdr3_nt: TGTGCCAGCACCGACCCCGGGACAGTTAATCAGCCCCAGCATTTT

j_call: TRBJ1-6
v_call: TRBV9
clone_size: -
d_call: TRBD1
cdr3_aa: CASSVGDSLNSPLHF
cdr3_nt: TGTGCCAGCAGCGTAGGGGACAGCCTGAATTCACCCCTCCACTTT

j_call: TRBJ2-6
v_call: TRBV27
clone_size: -
d_call: -
cdr3_aa: CASSPGVAGANVLTF
cdr3_nt: TGTGCCAGCAGTCCAGGGGTCGCTGGGGCCAACGTCCTGACTTTC

j_call: TRBJ2-7
v_call: TRBV29-1
clone_size: -
d_call: -
cdr3_aa: CSARRSGAHEQYF
cdr3_nt: TGCAGCGCCCGAAGGTCAGGGGCCCACGAGCAGTACTTC

j_call: TRBJ2-7
v_call: TRBV19
clone_size: few
d_call: -
cdr3_aa: CASRKRPKGGGAYEQYF
cdr3_nt: TGTGCCAGTAGGAAAAGACCTAAGGGTGGAGGCGCCTACGAGCAGTACTTC

j_call: TRBJ2-6
v_call: TRBV19
clone_size: -
d_call: -
cdr3_aa: CASSILGSGANVLTF
cdr3_nt: TGTGCCAGTAGTATTCTAGGCTCTGGGGCCAACGTCCTGACTTTC

j_call: TRBJ2-3
v_call: TRBV18
clone_size: -
d_call: -
cdr3_aa: CASSPPTDRITDTQYF
cdr3_nt: TGTGCCAGCTCACCACCCACGGACAGAATCACAGATACGCAGTATTTT

j_call: TRBJ1-2
v_call: TRBV5-4
clone_size: -
d_call: -
cdr3_aa: CASSSISEDYGYTF
cdr3_nt: TGTGCCAGCAGCTCTATATCCGAAGACTATGGCTACACCTTC

j_call: TRBJ2-2
v_call: TRBV13
clone_size: -
d_call: -
cdr3_aa: CASSSPFDTGELFF
cdr3_nt: TGTGCCAGCAGCTCCCCCTTCGACACCGGGGAGCTGTTTTTT

j_call: TRBJ2-3
v_call: TRBV5-4
clone_size: -
d_call: -
cdr3_aa: CASSSQSFHTDTQYF
cdr3_nt: TGTGCCAGCAGCTCCCAGTCCTTCCACACAGATACGCAGTATTTT